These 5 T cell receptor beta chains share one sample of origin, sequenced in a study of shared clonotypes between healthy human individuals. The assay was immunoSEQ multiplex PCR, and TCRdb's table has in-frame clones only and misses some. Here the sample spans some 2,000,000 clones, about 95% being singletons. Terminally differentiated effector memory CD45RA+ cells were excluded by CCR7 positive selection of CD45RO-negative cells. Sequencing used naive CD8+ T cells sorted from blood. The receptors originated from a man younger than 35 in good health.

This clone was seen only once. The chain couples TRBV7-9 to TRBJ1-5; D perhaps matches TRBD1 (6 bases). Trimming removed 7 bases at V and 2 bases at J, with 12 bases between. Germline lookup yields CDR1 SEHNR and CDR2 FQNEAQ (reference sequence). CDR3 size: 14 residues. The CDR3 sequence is CASTKEGGNQPQHF. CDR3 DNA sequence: TGTGCCAGCACTAAGGAGGGGGGCAATCAGCCCCAGCATTTT.

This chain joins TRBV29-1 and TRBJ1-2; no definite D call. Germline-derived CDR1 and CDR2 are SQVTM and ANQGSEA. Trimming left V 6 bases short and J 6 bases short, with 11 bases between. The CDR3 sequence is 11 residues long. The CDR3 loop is CSVHRIDGYTF. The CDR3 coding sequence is TGCAGCGTGCACCGGATAGATGGCTACACCTTC.

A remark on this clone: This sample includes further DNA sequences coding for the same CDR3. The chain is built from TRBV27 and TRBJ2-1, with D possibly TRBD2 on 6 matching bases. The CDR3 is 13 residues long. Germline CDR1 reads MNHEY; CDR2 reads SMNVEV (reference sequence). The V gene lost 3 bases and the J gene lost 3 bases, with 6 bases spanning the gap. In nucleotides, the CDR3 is TGTGCCAGCAGTTTTAGCGGCTACAATGAGCAGTTCTTC. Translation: CASSFSGYNEQFF.

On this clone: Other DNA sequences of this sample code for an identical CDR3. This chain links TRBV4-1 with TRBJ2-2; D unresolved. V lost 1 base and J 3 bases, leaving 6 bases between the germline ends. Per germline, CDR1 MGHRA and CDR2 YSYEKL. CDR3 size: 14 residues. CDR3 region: CASSQGDYTGELFF. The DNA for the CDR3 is TGCGCCAGCAGCCAAGGGGATTACACCGGGGAGCTGTTTTTT.

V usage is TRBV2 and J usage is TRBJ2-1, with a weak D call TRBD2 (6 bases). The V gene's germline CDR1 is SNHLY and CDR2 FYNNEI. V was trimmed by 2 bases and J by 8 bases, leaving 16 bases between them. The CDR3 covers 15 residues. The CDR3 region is CASSERRWGGDEQFF. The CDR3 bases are TGTGCCAGCAGTGAAAGGAGGTGGGGAGGCGATGAGCAGTTCTTC.